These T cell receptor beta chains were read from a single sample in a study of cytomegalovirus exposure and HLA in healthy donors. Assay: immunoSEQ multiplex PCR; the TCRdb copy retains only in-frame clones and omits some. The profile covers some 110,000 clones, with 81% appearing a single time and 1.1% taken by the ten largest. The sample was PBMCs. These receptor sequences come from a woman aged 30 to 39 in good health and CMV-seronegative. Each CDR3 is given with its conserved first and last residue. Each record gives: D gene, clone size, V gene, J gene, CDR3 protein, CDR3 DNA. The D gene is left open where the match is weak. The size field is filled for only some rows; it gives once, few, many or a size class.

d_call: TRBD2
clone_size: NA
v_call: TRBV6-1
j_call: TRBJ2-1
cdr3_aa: CASSGAGGLNNEQFF
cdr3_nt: TGTGCCAGCAGTGGCGCGGGGGGGCTGAACAATGAGCAGTTCTTC

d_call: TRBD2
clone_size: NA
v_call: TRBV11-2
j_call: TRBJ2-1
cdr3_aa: CASSSLAGLAGNNEQFF
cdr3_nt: TGTGCCAGCAGCTCATTAGCGGGGCTAGCGGGGAACAATGAGCAGTTCTTC

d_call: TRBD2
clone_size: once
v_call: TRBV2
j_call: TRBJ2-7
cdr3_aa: CASSAMPGLAAGEQYF
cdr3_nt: TGTGCCAGCAGTGCCATGCCGGGACTAGCGGCGGGGGAGCAGTACTTC

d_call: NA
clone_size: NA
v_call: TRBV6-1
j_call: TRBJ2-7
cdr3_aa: CASSASSSSYEQYF
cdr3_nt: TGTGCCAGCAGTGCCTCTAGCAGCTCCTACGAGCAGTACTTC

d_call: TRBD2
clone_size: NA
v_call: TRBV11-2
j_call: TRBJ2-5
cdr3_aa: CASSLVPAGGRETQYF
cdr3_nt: TGTGCCAGCAGCTTAGTTCCAGCGGGGGGAAGAGAGACCCAGTACTTC

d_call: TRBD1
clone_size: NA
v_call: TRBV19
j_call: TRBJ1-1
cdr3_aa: CASGGGGGRTEAFF
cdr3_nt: TGTGCCAGTGGAGGGGGCGGGGGGAGGACTGAAGCTTTCTTT

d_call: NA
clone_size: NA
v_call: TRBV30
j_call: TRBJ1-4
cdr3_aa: CAWRKGYEKLFF
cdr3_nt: TGTGCCTGGAGGAAGGGGTATGAAAAACTGTTTTTT

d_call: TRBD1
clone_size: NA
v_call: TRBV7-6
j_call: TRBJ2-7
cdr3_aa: CASSFSQGGFYEQYF
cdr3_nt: TGTGCCAGCAGCTTTTCACAGGGGGGATTCTACGAGCAGTACTTC

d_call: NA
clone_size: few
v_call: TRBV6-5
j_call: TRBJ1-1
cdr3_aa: CASMDLQGGGTEAFF
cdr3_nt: TGTGCCAGCATGGACCTACAGGGCGGGGGCACTGAAGCTTTCTTT

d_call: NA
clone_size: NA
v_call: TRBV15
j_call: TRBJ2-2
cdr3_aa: CATSHPPGVTGELFF
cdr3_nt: TGTGCCACCAGCCACCCGCCAGGGGTCACCGGGGAGCTGTTTTTT

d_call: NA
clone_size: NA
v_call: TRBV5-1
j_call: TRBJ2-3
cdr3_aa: CASSLEQGADTQYF
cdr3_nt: TGCGCCAGCAGCTTGGAACAGGGAGCAGATACGCAGTATTTT

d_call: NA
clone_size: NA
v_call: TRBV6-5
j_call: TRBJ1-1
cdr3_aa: CASSFSGAVNTEAFF
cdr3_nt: TGTGCCAGCAGTTTTTCAGGGGCAGTAAACACTGAAGCTTTCTTT

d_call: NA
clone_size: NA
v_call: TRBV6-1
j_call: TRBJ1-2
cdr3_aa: CASSEYGGRYLPLYGYTF
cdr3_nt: TGTGCCAGCAGTGAATATGGGGGCAGATACTTACCTCTTTATGGCTACACCTTC

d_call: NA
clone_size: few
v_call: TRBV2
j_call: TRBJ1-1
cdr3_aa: CASSSRENTEAFF
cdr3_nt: TGTGCCAGCAGCTCCCGGGAGAACACTGAAGCTTTCTTT

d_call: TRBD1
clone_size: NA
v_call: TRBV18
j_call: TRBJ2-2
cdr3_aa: CASSPPIQGAIGELFF
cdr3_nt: TGTGCCAGCTCACCACCGATCCAGGGGGCCATCGGGGAGCTGTTTTTT

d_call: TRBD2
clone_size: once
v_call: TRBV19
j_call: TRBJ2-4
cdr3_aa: CASSIGGLAGVLNF
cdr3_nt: TGTGCCAGTAGTATAGGAGGACTAGCGGGGGTTCTGAACTTC

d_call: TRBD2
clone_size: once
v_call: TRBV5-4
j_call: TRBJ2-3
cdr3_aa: CASSLPTSGSGADTQYF
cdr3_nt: TGTGCCAGCAGCTTACCGACTAGCGGGAGCGGCGCAGATACGCAGTATTTT

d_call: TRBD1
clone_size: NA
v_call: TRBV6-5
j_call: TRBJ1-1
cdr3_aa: CASRRDRQGMAFF
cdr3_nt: TGTGCCAGCAGGAGGGACCGACAGGGCATGGCTTTCTTT

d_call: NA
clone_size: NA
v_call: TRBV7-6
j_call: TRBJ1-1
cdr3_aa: CASGGQDTEAFF
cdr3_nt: TGTGCCAGCGGAGGCCAAGACACTGAAGCCTTCTTT

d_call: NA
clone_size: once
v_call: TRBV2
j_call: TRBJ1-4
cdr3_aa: CASSQGAEKLFF
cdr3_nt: TGTGCCAGCAGCCAAGGGGCTGAAAAACTGTTTTTT

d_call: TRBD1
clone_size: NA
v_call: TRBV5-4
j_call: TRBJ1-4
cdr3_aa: CASGVQGANEKLFF
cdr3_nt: TGTGCCAGCGGGGTGCAGGGGGCTAATGAAAAACTGTTTTTT

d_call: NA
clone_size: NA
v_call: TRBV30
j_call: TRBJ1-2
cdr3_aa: CAWGAMVRGYGYTF
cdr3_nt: TGTGCCTGGGGAGCGATGGTCCGGGGCTATGGCTACACCTTC

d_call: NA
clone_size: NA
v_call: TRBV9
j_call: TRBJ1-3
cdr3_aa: CASSVVGGAGNTIYF
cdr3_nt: TGTGCCAGCAGCGTAGTAGGGGGGGCTGGAAACACCATATATTTT

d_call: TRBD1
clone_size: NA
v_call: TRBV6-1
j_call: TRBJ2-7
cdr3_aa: CASDRGTYEQYF
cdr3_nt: TGTGCCAGCGACAGGGGGACCTACGAGCAGTACTTC

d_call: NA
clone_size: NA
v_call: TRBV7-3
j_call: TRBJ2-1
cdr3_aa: CASSPWGVGNEQFF
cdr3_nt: TGTGCCAGCAGCCCCTGGGGAGTGGGGAATGAGCAGTTCTTC

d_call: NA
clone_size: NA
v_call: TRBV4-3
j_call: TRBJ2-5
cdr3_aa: CASSPRRGRETQYF
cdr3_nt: TGCGCCAGCAGCCCCCGGAGGGGGCGGGAGACCCAGTACTTC

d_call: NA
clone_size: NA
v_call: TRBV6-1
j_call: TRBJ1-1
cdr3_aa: CASRGGAGEAFF
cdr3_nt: TGTGCCAGCAGGGGGGGAGCGGGAGAAGCTTTCTTT

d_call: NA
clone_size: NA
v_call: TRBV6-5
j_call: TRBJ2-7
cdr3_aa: CASSYSATRAYEQYF
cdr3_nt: TGTGCCAGCAGTTACTCCGCGACACGAGCCTACGAGCAGTACTTC

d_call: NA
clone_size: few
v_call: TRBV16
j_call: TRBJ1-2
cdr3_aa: CASSLMDSSYGYTF
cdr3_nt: TGTGCCAGCAGCCTAATGGACAGCAGCTATGGCTACACCTTC

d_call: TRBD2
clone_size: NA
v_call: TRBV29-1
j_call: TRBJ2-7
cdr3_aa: CSVEEAGGFYEQYF
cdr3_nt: TGCAGCGTTGAAGAGGCGGGAGGGTTCTACGAGCAGTACTTC

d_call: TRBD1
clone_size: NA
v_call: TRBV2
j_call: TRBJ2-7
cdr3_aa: CASSGQGAEYEQYF
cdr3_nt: TGTGCCAGCAGCGGACAGGGGGCGGAGTACGAGCAGTACTTC

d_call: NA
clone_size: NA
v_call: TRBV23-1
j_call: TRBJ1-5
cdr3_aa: CASSQSRGCQPQHF
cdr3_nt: TGCGCCAGCAGTCAATCTAGAGGATGCCAGCCCCAGCATTTT

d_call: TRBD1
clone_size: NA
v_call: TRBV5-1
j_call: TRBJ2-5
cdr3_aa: CASSLQGPSVGETQYF
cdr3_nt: TGCGCCAGCAGCTTACAGGGGCCTTCTGTGGGGGAGACCCAGTACTTC

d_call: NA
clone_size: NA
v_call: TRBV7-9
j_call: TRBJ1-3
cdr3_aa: CASSLGQDGNTIYF
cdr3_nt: TGTGCCAGCAGCTTAGGACAGGATGGAAACACCATATATTTT

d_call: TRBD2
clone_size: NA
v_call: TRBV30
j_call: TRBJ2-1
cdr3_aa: CAWSVTSGSLNEQFF
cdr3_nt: TGTGCCTGGAGTGTAACTAGCGGGAGTTTAAATGAGCAGTTCTTC

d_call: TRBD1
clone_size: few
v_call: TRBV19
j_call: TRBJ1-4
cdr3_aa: CASSPLGQGRNEKLFF
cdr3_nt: TGTGCCAGTAGTCCCTTGGGACAGGGCAGGAATGAAAAACTGTTTTTT

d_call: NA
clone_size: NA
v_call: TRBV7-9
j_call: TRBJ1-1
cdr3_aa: CASSLGDPGKIF
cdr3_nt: TGTGCCAGCAGCTTAGGGGATCCGGGGAAGATCTTT

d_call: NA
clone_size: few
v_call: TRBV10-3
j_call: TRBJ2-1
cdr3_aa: CAISDSLNEQFF
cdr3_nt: TGTGCCATCAGTGATAGTCTCAATGAGCAGTTCTTC

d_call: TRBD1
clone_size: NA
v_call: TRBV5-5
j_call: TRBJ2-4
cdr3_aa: CASSSGQGENIQYF
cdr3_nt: TGTGCCAGCAGCTCCGGACAGGGGGAAAACATTCAGTACTTC

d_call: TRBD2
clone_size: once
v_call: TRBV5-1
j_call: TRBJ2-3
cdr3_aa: CASSPRGGADTQYF
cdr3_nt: TGCGCCAGCAGCCCGCGGGGGGGCGCAGATACGCAGTATTTT

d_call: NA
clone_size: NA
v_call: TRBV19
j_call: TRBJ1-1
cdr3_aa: CASSTTPVGRMNTEAFF
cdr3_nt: TGTGCCAGTAGCACCACGCCCGTGGGCAGGATGAACACTGAAGCTTTCTTT

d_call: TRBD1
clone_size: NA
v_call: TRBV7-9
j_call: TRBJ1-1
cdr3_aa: CASRRGFQGASNTEAFF
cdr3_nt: TGTGCCAGCAGGAGGGGTTTTCAGGGGGCTTCGAACACTGAAGCTTTCTTT

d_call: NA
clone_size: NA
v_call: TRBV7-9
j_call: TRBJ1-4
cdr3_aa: CASTWSQEKLFF
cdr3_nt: TGTGCCAGCACCTGGTCACAGGAAAAACTGTTTTTT

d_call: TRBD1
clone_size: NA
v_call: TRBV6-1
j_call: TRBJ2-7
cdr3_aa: CASSETGASYEQYF
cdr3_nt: TGTGCCAGCAGTGAAACAGGGGCCTCCTACGAGCAGTACTTC

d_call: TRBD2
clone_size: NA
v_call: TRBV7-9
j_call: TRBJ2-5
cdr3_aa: CASGGETQYF
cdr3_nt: TGTGCCTCGGGGGGGGAGACCCAGTACTTC

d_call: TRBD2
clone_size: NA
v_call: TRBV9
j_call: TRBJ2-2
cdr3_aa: CASRPGTSGSPGELFF
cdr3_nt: TGTGCCAGCAGACCCGGGACTAGCGGGAGTCCCGGGGAGCTGTTTTTT

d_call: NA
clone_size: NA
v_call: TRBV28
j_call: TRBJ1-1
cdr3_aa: CASSLFQGNTEAFF
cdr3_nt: TGTGCCAGCAGTTTATTCCAGGGGAACACTGAAGCTTTCTTT

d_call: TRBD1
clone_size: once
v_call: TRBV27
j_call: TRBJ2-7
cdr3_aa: CASSRQGSSEQYF
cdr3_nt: TGTGCCAGCAGTCGACAGGGATCCAGCGAGCAGTACTTC

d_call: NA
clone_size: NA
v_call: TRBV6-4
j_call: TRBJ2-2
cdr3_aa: CASSRDSTGELFF
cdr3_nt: TGTGCCAGCAGCAGGGACTCCACCGGGGAGCTGTTTTTT

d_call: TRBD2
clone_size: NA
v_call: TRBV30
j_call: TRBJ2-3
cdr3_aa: CAWGLAGADTQYF
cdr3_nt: TGTGCCTGGGGACTAGCGGGAGCAGATACGCAGTATTTT

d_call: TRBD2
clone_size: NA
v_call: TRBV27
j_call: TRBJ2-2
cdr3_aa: CASSLYSGSAGELFF
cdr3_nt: TGTGCCAGCAGTTTATATAGCGGGAGCGCCGGGGAGCTGTTTTTT

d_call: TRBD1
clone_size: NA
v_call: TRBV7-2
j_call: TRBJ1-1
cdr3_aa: CASSLMGQDTEAFF
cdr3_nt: TGTGCCAGCAGCTTAATGGGACAGGACACTGAAGCTTTCTTT

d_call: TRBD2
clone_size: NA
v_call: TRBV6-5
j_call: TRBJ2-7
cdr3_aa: CASSYTTSGSSYEQYF
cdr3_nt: TGTGCCAGCAGTTACACCACTAGCGGGAGCTCCTACGAGCAGTACTTC

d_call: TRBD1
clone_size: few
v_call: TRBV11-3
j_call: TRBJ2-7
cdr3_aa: CASSPGDRVVGEQYF
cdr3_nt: TGTGCCAGCAGCCCGGGGGACAGGGTGGTGGGCGAGCAGTACTTC

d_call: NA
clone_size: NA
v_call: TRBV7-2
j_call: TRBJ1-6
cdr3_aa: CASNNAGQSLHF
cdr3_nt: TGTGCCAGCAACAATGCTGGACAGTCCCTCCACTTT

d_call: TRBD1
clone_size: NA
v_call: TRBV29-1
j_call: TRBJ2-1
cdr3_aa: CSVDNRGGEQFF
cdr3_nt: TGCAGCGTTGATAACAGGGGTGGTGAGCAGTTCTTC

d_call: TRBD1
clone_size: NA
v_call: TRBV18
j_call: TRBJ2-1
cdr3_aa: CASSPQGQGTYNEQFF
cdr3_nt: TGTGCCAGCTCACCACAGGGACAGGGAACCTACAATGAGCAGTTCTTC

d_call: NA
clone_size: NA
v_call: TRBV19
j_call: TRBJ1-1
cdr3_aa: CASTQQGNGEAFF
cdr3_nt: TGTGCCAGTACCCAACAGGGTAATGGTGAAGCTTTCTTT

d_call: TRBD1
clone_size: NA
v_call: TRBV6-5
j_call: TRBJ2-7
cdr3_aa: CASSYSGQGAYEQYF
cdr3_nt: TGTGCCAGCAGTTACTCCGGACAGGGGGCCTACGAGCAGTACTTC

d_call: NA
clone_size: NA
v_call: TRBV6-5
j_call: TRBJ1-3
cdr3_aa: CASSYLATGNTIYF
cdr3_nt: TGTGCCAGCAGTTACCTGGCAACTGGAAACACCATATATTTT